The 16 T cell receptor beta chains listed next were all sequenced from one sample in a study of blood T cell repertoires in COVID-19. Profiled with immunoSEQ multiplex PCR; TCRdb holds only in-frame clones, not every one. This sample yields 60,000 or so clones, of which approximately 82% are seen a single time; 3.5% belongs to the top ten. The sequencing input was peripheral blood. The receptors were gathered from a man in his 60s with acute or convalescent COVID-19.

The chain recombines TRBV7-8 with TRBJ2-5; D possibly corresponds to TRBD2 (6 bases). The germline CDR1 and CDR2 sequences are SGHVS and FQNEAQ. V lost 3 bases, J lost 5 bases, and 10 bases lay in between. The CDR3 has 13 residues. The DNA of the CDR3 is TGTGCCAGCAGCTTCGGGACTGCCGAGACCCAGTACTTC. Protein sequence: CASSFGTAETQYF.

V is TRBV10-3 and J is TRBJ1-2; D is uncertain. V was cut by 3 bases and J by 3 bases, with 5 bases left in between. The CDR3 has 12 amino acids. Germline-derived CDR1 and CDR2 are ENHRY and SYGVKD. CDR3 nucleotides: TGTGCCATCAGTGACAGTGACTATGGCTACACCTTC. This sequence encodes CAISDSDYGYTF.

This chain uses TRBV6-5 with TRBJ1-4; perhaps TRBD1 as D (5 bases). CDR1 MNHEY and CDR2 SVGAGI come from the germline V gene. This CDR3 contains 12 residues. V was trimmed by 9 bases and J by 5 bases, leaving 10 bases between them. The CDR3 nucleotides read TGTGCCAGTAGGGGTTTAAATGAAAAACTGTTTTTT. Protein product: CASRGLNEKLFF.

This clone showed up just once. This rearrangement joins TRBV19 to TRBJ1-6; D may be TRBD1 (5 bases). Germline V gene lookup returns CDR1 LNHDA and CDR2 SQIVND (reference sequence). The CDR3 covers 14 residues. V lost 6 bases to trimming and J lost 9 bases, with 15 bases between them. CDR3 sequence (DNA): TGTGCCAGTAGGATTCAGGGAGGTAGTTCACCCCTCCACTTT. As protein: CASRIQGGSSPLHF.

J is TRBJ2-1 and V is TRBV7-2; 12 nucleotides agree with TRBD2. Losses at the gene ends were 5 bases for V and 9 bases for J; bases not matched to a gene: 8. In germline, CDR1 is SGHTA, CDR2 FQGNSA. The CDR3 runs to 15 residues. As DNA, the CDR3 is TGTGCCAGCAGCCCTCGGACTAGCGGGGAACGTGAGCAGTTCTTC. It translates to CASSPRTSGEREQFF. Drawing the rest from reference TRBV7-2 and TRBJ2-1, the complete variable domain is GAGVSQSPSNKVTEKGKDVELRCDPISGHTALYWYRQSLGQGLEFLIYFQGNSAPDKSGLPSDRFSAERTGGSVSTLTIQRTQQEDSAVYLCASSPRTSGEREQFFGPGTRLTVL.

The rearrangement joins TRBV6-1 to TRBJ2-3; 9 bases line up with TRBD2. Looked up from germline, CDR1 is MNHNS and CDR2 is SASEGT. The CDR3 runs to 16 residues. V shed 4 bases and J 1 base; nucleotides not matched to a gene: 6. In DNA form, the CDR3 reads TGTGCCAGCAGTGCAGGAGCGGGGGGCGGCACAGATACGCAGTATTTT. This codes for CASSAGAGGGTDTQYF.

This chain connects TRBV5-6 to TRBJ1-3, with 7 bases that match TRBD1. This CDR3 has 13 residues. The V gene's germline CDR1 is SGHDT and CDR2 YYEEEE. Trimming took 0 bases from V and 8 from J; bases not matched to a gene: 2. This chain's CDR3 is CASSLDRGDTIYF. The CDR3 coding sequence is TGTGCCAGCAGCTTGGACAGGGGAGACACCATATATTTT.

V and J are TRBV4-2 and TRBJ2-1; D is ambiguous. Trimming stripped 1 base from V and 6 bases from J, with 10 bases between. CDR1 is LGHNA and CDR2 is YNFKEQ in the germline V gene. The CDR3 sequence is 14 residues long. The CDR3 here is CASSQGSQRNEQFF. As DNA, the CDR3 is TGTGCCAGCAGCCAAGGGAGCCAACGCAATGAGCAGTTCTTC.

The J gene is TRBJ2-2, the V gene TRBV27; TRBD2 agrees at 13 bases. The ends lost 3 bases at V and 10 bases at J; junction bases unmatched: 5. Per the germline V gene, CDR1 is MNHEY and CDR2 is SMNVEV (reference sequence). CDR3 length: 15 residues. CDR3 protein: CASSLGTSGVVELFF. CDR3 DNA sequence: TGTGCCAGCAGTTTGGGGACTAGCGGGGTGGTGGAGCTGTTTTTT.

The chain is built from TRBV27 and TRBJ2-4, with 16 nucleotides matching TRBD2. The germline CDR1 and CDR2 sequences are MNHEY and SMNVEV (reference sequence). With 6 bases clipped from V and 15 bases from J, the junction kept 11 bases outside the gene matches. This CDR3 has 15 amino acids. The CDR3 spells CASRSGGTSGGDPYF. CDR3 nucleotides: TGTGCCAGCAGGTCAGGAGGGACTAGCGGGGGGGATCCGTACTTC.

This clone was found once. V is TRBV5-1 and J is TRBJ1-5, with 11 bases fitting TRBD1. The germline CDR1 and CDR2 sequences are SGHRS and YFSETQ. The CDR3 contains 14 residues. With V trimmed by 4 bases and J by 8 bases, 5 bases remained unmatched. The CDR3 DNA is TGCGCCAGCAGCCGGACAGGGGGCGAGGAGCCCCAGCATTTT. Its protein product is CASSRTGGEEPQHF. Using reference TRBV5-1 and TRBJ1-5 for the parts outside the CDR3, the full variable domain is KAGVTQTPRYLIKTRGQQVTLSCSPISGHRSVSWYQQTPGQGLQFLFEYFSETQRNKGNFPGRFSGRQFSNSRSEMNVSTLELGDSALYLCASSRTGGEEPQHFGDGTRLSIL.

The chain couples TRBV27 to TRBJ2-7; 7 bases map to TRBD1. V lost 8 bases to trimming and J lost 0 bases; unmatched junction nucleotides: 10. Germline CDR1 and CDR2: MNHEY and SMNVEV (reference sequence). This CDR3 contains 15 residues. CDR3 DNA: TGTGCCAGCGGACGGACAGGAGTTCTCTCCTACGAGCAGTACTTC. Translated, it gives CASGRTGVLSYEQYF.

The chain joins TRBV7-3 to TRBJ2-5; 13 bases agree with TRBD2. V was pared by 5 bases and J by 4 bases, with 4 bases of the junction left unmatched. Germline loops: CDR1 SGHTA, CDR2 FQGTGA. This CDR3 spans 15 amino acids. CDR3: CASSPTSGGLETQYF. The DNA of the CDR3 is TGTGCCAGCAGCCCGACTAGCGGGGGGCTAGAGACCCAGTACTTC.

The V call is TRBV1, the J call TRBJ2-5; the table calls TRBD2, which could not be checked here. TRBV1 has pseudogene status. The CDR3 loop spans 12 amino acids. As DNA, the CDR3 is TGCACCAGCAGCCAAGCGGGGGAGACCCAGTACTTC. Its translation: CTSSQAGETQYF.

This chain links TRBV29-1 with TRBJ1-1; 7 bases agree with TRBD1. The CDR3 has 13 amino acids. Germline trimming cut 4 bases from V and 6 bases from J; bases unmatched to any gene: 8. Germline V lookup: CDR1 SQVTM, CDR2 ANQGSEA. The CDR3 DNA sequence: TGCAGCGTTGTACCGACAGGGTTGGCTGAAGCTTTCTTT. It codes for CSVVPTGLAEAFF.

V usage is TRBV7-2 and J usage is TRBJ2-3; TRBD2 aligns across 9 bases. In germline, CDR1 is SGHTA, CDR2 FQGNSA. V was pared by 3 bases and J by 3 bases, with 4 bases of the junction left unmatched. The CDR3 runs to 15 residues. In nucleotides, the CDR3 is TGTGCCAGCAGCTTCGGGGCGGGGGGGACAGATACGCAGTATTTT. Protein: CASSFGAGGTDTQYF.